This TCR beta chain was sequenced for a study of cytomegalovirus exposure and HLA in healthy donors. Amplification used 60 Vbeta primers and 13 Jbeta primers. TCRdb's copy holds only in-frame clones and misses some; the assay was immunoSEQ multiplex PCR. The profile shows more than 150,000 clones, 78% of them singletons. The germline CDR1 and CDR2 sequences are LGHNA and YSLEER. The V end was cut by 0 bases, the J end by 0 bases, with 9 bases between. The CDR3 covers 17 residues. By sample fraction, this clone is medium-sized (0.01 to 0.1%). Its cognate antigen is unknown. Points from the study as a whole: A list of roughly 180 TCR beta chains associated with cytomegalovirus was given. In vitro confirmation showed a few CMV-associated chains to be CMV antigen specific. Prior analysis indicated that the majority of TCR beta V segments exhibited productivity approximately 87% or approximately 30% of the time. Most CMV-associated TCR beta chains were later found to appear HLA-restricted.

This clonotype was obtained from a male donor in good health and CMV-seronegative. Sequenced input: PBMCs. The chain has TRBV4-3 and TRBJ2-6; no clear D. CDR3 in DNA: TGCGCCAGCAGCCAAGATGGCGAGGTCTCTGGGGCCAACGTCCTGACTTTC. Translating gives CASSQDGEVSGANVLTF.